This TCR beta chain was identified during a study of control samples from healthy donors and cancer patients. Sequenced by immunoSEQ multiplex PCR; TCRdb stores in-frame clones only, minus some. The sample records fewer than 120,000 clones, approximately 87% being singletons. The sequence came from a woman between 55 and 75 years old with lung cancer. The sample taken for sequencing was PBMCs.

The DNA for the CDR3 is TGCGCCAGCAGATCCACCGGGGAGCTGTTTTTT. Its translation: CASRSTGELFF. The rearrangement joins TRBV10-1 to TRBJ2-2; D gene uncertain. Per germline, CDR1 WNHNN and CDR2 SYGVQD (reference sequence). V shed 6 bases and J shed 4 bases, with 3 bases lying between them. The CDR3 loop spans 11 amino acids.